The T cell receptor beta chain under discussion was sequenced for a study of shared T cell receptors in the human thymus. The table came from immunoSEQ multiplex PCR; TCRdb's copy has only in-frame clones and leaves some out. The repertoire holds hundreds of thousands of clones, with approximately 83% as singletons. CDR1 is SGHRS and CDR2 is YFSETQ in the germline V gene. The CDR3 is made up of 15 amino acids. V was cut by 2 bases and J by 5 bases, with 17 bases left in between. The same sample was also used in a study of human thymus T cells. That investigation notes: Thymic tissue was derived from resections collected during corrective heart surgery. Among unrelated individuals, related research reported thymic repertoires that overlapped highly.

The chain carries TRBV5-1 and TRBJ2-7, with D tentatively TRBD2 (5 bases). The source of this sequence is a girl younger than two with a congenital heart defect. Input material: thymocytes. The DNA of the CDR3 is TGCGCCAGCAGCTTAGGGTCTGAGGGTGGCGACGAGCAGTACTTC. Translation: CASSLGSEGGDEQYF.